One TCR beta chain is described in this entry. Its binding antigen is unknown. No qualities accompany the bases; no much larger clone lies one base away. Read against the paper, the sample's time point label means: about 28 days (+/-7) after the second vaccine dose. AZD1222 recipients whose second dose came at about 4 weeks and those whose second dose came at about 12 weeks were combined into one group, since spike-specific TCR depth and breadth did not differ between the two schedules. Samples from vaccinated people were obtained from the UK trials COV001 and COV002, which included a single-blind randomized controlled phase 2/3 trial of AZD1222 (ChAdOx1 nCoV-19) in healthy adults. For TCRbeta chain sequencing, PBMC samples were collected from trial participants at day 0 and at day 28 after the second dose. This sample was included in a study of T cell responses to AZD1222 COVID-19 vaccine (dated by TCRdb to the early 2020s). Context from the whole study: TCR sequencing was performed for roughly 240 trial participants, of whom 207 were given two doses of AZD1222 and some 26 were given two doses of MenACWY control vaccine. Trial participants were enrolled into age subgroups of 18-55, 56-69 and 70-plus years, which contained approximately 150, 28 and 58 TCR-sequenced participants, respectively.

Including cysteine and phenylalanine, the CDR3 has 13 amino acids. The CDR3 DNA has 39 bases and is translated from base 1. From a lookup of the germline V gene (reference sequence), CDR1 and CDR2 are LNHDA and SQIVND. V gives up 5 bases and J gives up 0 bases, and the segment between their germline ends measures 7 bases. Paper-wide results and their limitations: A significant rise in spike-specific TCR breadth and depth was observed after two AZD1222 doses relative to day 0 and relative to MenACWY recipients. The 56-69-year group was small, and its depth increase did not reach significance, likely because of low power. Conclusions about previously exposed vaccinees are limited, since just a handful of AZD1222 recipients were seropositive for SARS-CoV-2 at baseline. Participants were mostly white British and included more females than males, and it was suggested by the authors that clonal diversity may have been underestimated. Because no day 14 peak-response samples were available, repertoires were characterized only after the peak T cell response. Nearly half of unique spike-specific TCRs reportedly recognized epitopes outside regions mutated in the B.1.351 and B.1.1.7 variants. Vaccine-associated CD4 TCRs spanned the whole spike protein, with dominant responses in regions 160-218 and 743-854.

The CDR3 regions of human TCRbeta chains were analyzed by immunosequencing. The paper's data handling went like this. Repertoire TCRs were matched against a reference library of SARS-CoV-2-specific TCRs generated with the MIRA antigen-specificity platform. Breadth was defined as the fraction of unique TCRs that were SARS-CoV-2-associated. Depth was defined as the fraction of total T cells that were SARS-CoV-2-associated. Using the MIRA data, each spike-specific TCR was mapped to the spike region that the TCR reacts to and placed in a CD4 or CD8 class. Log10-transformed breadth and depth values were compared by one-way ANOVA with Sidak's multiple comparisons tests. Imported from immuneACCESS, the table was reduced by TCRdb to in-frame sequences with V and J called. These copies leave out some clones; in studies compared against another copy, an unresolved V gene accounts for under half, and the cause of the remainder is not known. The V and J calls and the clone size are those of that table, but D and trimming were determined from the DNA. Recorded for this sample are tens of thousands of clones; roughly 80% of them occurred a single time. More than 12% of the sample is taken by the ten largest.

This TCR was recovered from an adult who received the AZD1222 COVID-19 vaccine. Sequenced material: peripheral blood, taken 28 days after the second AZD1222 dose. The rearranged segments are TRBV19 and TRBJ1-1; too little of a D gene remains to name it. The CDR3 corresponds to CASSVLMNTEAFF. The DNA is TGTGCCAGTAGTGTCCTGATGAACACTGAAGCTTTCTTT. The variable domain in full, with residues beyond the CDR3 obtained from the reference TRBV19 and TRBJ1-1 genes, is DGGITQSPKYLFRKEGQNVTLSCEQNLNHDAMYWYRQDPGQGLRLIYYSQIVNDFQKGDIAEGYSVSREKKESFPLTVTSAQKNPTAFYLCASSVLMNTEAFFGQGTRLTVV.